Detailed here is one T cell receptor (beta chain). No cognate antigen has been identified for it. Per-nucleotide qualities are absent, and no much larger clonotype sits a single base away. The same CDR3 is also encoded by other DNA sequences in this sample. These data are taken from a study of glioma-infiltrating T cells after dendritic cell vaccination listed by TCRdb under 2016. Regarding the study in general: The cohort comprised about 15 glioblastoma patients from Phase I and II dendritic cell vaccination trials, 9 newly diagnosed and 6 with recurrent disease. Between about 2002 and 2012, the patients were given dendritic cell vaccination pulsed with autologous tumor lysate. To make the vaccine, monocyte-derived dendritic cells were cultured for roughly seven days with IL-4 and GM-CSF and then pulsed overnight with autologous tumor lysate. Three intradermal dendritic cell vaccine injections were administered to patients at biweekly intervals in the arm below the axilla. In glioblastoma patients vaccinated with dendritic cells, deep sequencing of TCR beta CDR3 regions served to measure tumor-infiltrating lymphocyte content and to compare repertoires between tumor and blood. Survival after dendritic cell vaccination was correlated with TCR sequencing metrics, such as TIL content and the overlap between tumor and blood repertoires.

Beyond this particular receptor, the publication reports: Higher estimated pretreatment TIL content predicted longer time to progression and overall survival after dendritic cell vaccination. The response model built on TCR overlap across three groups was characterized as speculative, with prospective validation still needed. The cohort was small and heterogeneous, few patients had complete blood and tumor sets, and even fewer had initial-recurrent tumor pairs. No direct relationship between TCR clonality and survival was found, suggesting that a diverse polyclonal response may matter.

The immunoSEQ assay amplified TCRB CDR3 regions from about 2 micrograms of genomic DNA, or from all available DNA when less than that amount was available. The multiplex PCR employed 60 forward primers targeting TCR V beta segments and 13 reverse primers targeting J beta segments. To estimate reads per starting template, synthetic control templates were spiked into each sample at limiting dilution. The Illumina HiSeq System generated sequencing reads of 87 bp. In the paper's pipeline: To remove PCR and sequencing errors, closely related sequences were merged with a nearest neighbor algorithm. TCR overlap was defined as the percentage of unique tumor TCR beta sequences that were also found in the peripheral blood of the same patient. In TCRdb, the immuneACCESS table is reduced to in-frame sequences with V and J assigned. These tables do not hold every clone; where another copy was compared, an unresolved V gene accounts for under half, and the others remain unexplained. That table is the source of V, J and clone size, and D and trimming were worked out from the DNA. The sample includes about 87,000 clones, with under 85% observed a single time. Clones ranked in the top ten supply 6.8% of the sample.

Sample time point, as interpreted from the label and publication: after dendritic cell vaccination, including at tumor progression/relapse. Selection of patients required sufficient residual fresh-frozen tumor tissue and over two years of available survival data. Molecular status otherwise varied across the glioblastoma patients, but none of them carried an isocitrate dehydrogenase mutation. PBMC were collected before vaccination, two weeks after the third vaccination, and at tumor progression if tumor progression occurred. The Qiagen DNeasy Blood extraction Kit was used for extraction of genomic DNA. The material was blood, obtained after dendritic cell vaccination. The sequence derives from a human donor with glioblastoma.

The CDR3 loop reads CAWSGLAGGPDTQYF. The sequenced DNA: TGTGCCTGGAGTGGACTAGCGGGGGGGCCAGATACGCAGTATTTT. The chain was built from TRBV30 and TRBJ2-3; TRBD2 matches 14 bases in the middle. As encoded in the germline V gene (reference sequence), CDR1 is GTSNPN while CDR2 is SVGIG. Inclusive of the bounding cysteine and phenylalanine, the CDR3 is 15 residues long. Kept here is only the CDR3 DNA, which spans 45 bases and is read in frame from base 1. Compared with germline, V lacks 1 base and J lacks 4 bases; bases without a gene match: 1.